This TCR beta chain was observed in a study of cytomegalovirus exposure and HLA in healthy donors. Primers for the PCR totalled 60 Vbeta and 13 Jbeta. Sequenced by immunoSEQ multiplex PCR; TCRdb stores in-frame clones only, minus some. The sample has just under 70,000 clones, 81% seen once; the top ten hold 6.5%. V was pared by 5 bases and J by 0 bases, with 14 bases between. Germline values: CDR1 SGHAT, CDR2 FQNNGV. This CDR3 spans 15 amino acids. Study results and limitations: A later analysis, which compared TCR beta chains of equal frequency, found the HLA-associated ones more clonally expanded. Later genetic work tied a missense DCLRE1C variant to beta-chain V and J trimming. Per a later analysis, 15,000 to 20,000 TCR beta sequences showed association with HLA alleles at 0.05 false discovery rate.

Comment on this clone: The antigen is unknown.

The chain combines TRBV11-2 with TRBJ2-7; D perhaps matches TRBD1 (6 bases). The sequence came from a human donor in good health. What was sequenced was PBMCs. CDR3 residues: CASSAQDRISYEQYF. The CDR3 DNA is TGTGCCAGCAGCGCACAGGACAGAATCTCCTACGAGCAGTACTTC.